The source of this T cell receptor (beta chain) is a study of OX40 agonist ivuxolimab in advanced cancers. Sequencing was performed with immunoSEQ multiplex PCR; in TCRdb, only in-frame clones are kept and a portion is missing. The sample lists tens of thousands of clones, about 88% occurring once. CDR1 and CDR2 from the germline V gene are SGHAT and FQNNGV. Trimming took 1 base from V and 5 from J, leaving 12 bases between them. The CDR3 is made up of 14 amino acids. Blood specimens came from baseline, cycle 4 day 1, and cycle 7 day 1. The chain combines TRBV11-2 with TRBJ2-7; D gene ambiguous. The TCR sequence derives from an adult with an advanced solid tumor such as melanoma, head and neck, liver or kidney cancer. The sample was CD4+ or CD8+ T cells sorted from blood, taken in a trial of the OX40 agonist ivuxolimab. CDR3 DNA: TGTGCCAGCAGCTTAGTCGGTGGGTCCCACGAGCAGTACTTC. Translating it yields CASSLVGGSHEQYF.